Sequencing of this T cell receptor beta chain was carried out in a study of T-cell memory formation after mild COVID-19. Study-level information: Largely donor-specific sequence clusters came from a couple of donors.

In regard to this clonotype: Antigen specificity is unknown.

From the 5' RACE reads, TCRdb called clonotypes with MiXCR, one entry per CDR3 protein. This repertoire shows fewer than 500,000 distinct CDR3 sequences, 20% to 25% found once; its top ten account for approximately 12%. V was clipped by 4 bases and J by 0 bases, with 10 bases between them. This CDR3 contains 16 residues. CDR1 and CDR2 from the germline V gene are SGHAT and FQNNGV. General study points: Clones shrinking between day 15 and 85 showed a balanced CD4/CD8 split, and those that grew later tilted toward CD4+.

This TCR derives from an adult woman who had mild COVID-19 (a few samples of this study predate the infection). Cell type and time point are not known. The chain combines TRBV11-2 with TRBJ2-6; D call uncertain. Sequenced input: PBMCs or a T cell subset sorted from them (not recorded which). CDR3 nucleotide sequence: TGTGCCAGCAGCTCCGGGCGGTTCTCTGGGGCCAACGTCCTGACTTTC. Translation gives CASSSGRFSGANVLTF.